Each of the 9 T cell receptor beta chains below was sequenced from the same sample in a study of T cell changes during pregnancy in multiple sclerosis. The table came from immunoSEQ multiplex PCR; TCRdb's copy has only in-frame clones and leaves some out. The sample contains 25,000 to 30,000 clones, 85% to 95% of which appear only once. Sequences were derived from CD4+ T cells from peripheral blood mononuclear cells, sampled after pregnancy. The receptors come from a female donor with multiple sclerosis, enrolled in a pregnancy study.

This clone was counted once. This chain joins TRBV13 and TRBJ1-2; D possibly corresponds to TRBD1 (5 bases). The CDR3 is 10 amino acids. CDR1 is PRHDT and CDR2 is FYEKMQ in the germline V gene (reference sequence). Trimming cost V 8 bases and J 14 bases, with 15 bases left between them. This CDR3 reads CASVRAPWTF. The CDR3 DNA follows: TGTGCCAGCGTCAGGGCACCTTGGACCTTC.

V usage is TRBV14 and J usage is TRBJ1-1; 9 nucleotides match TRBD1. CDR1 and CDR2 (germline): SGHDN, FVKESK. The J segment lost 2 bases and the V segment lost 5 bases, leaving 9 bases of the junction unmatched. CDR3 length: 16 amino acids. CDR3 nucleotide sequence: TGTGCCAGCAGCGGCCGGACAGGGGTCGGAAACACTGAAGCTTTCTTT. It yields the protein CASSGRTGVGNTEAFF.

This clone was detected only a few times. The chain combines TRBV30 with TRBJ1-1; TRBD1 is a possible D gene (5 bases). The length of the CDR3 is 13 residues. From germline, CDR1 is GTSNPN and CDR2 SVGIG (reference sequence). The germline V and J ends were trimmed by 8 bases and 8 bases, with 21 bases remaining between them. The CDR3 reads CAQNRQRAGEAFF. CDR3 nucleotides: TGTGCCCAAAATCGACAGCGCGCGGGGGAAGCTTTCTTT.

The V and J genes are TRBV13 and TRBJ1-3; D is unclear. Germline V gives CDR1 PRHDT, CDR2 FYEKMQ (reference sequence). The length of the CDR3 is 13 residues. V lost 2 bases and J lost 2, with 4 bases in between. The CDR3 bases are TGTGCCAGCAGCTTAACAGCTGGAAACACCATATATTTT. Translated: CASSLTAGNTIYF. Full variable domain (rest looked up from reference TRBV13 and TRBJ1-3): AAGVIQSPRHLIKEKRETATLKCYPIPRHDTVYWYQQGPGQDPQFLISFYEKMQSDKGSIPDRFSAQQFSDYHSELNMSSLELGDSALYFCASSLTAGNTIYFGEGSWLTVV.

The V and J genes are TRBV5-6 and TRBJ1-1; a weak D match, TRBD1 (5 bases). CDR3 length equals 15 residues. The V end lost 4 bases, the J end lost 6 bases, and 19 bases lay between the germline ends. Germline CDR1 SGHDT, CDR2 YYEEEE. CDR3 nucleotides: TGTGCCAGCAGCCACCCGACAGAGGTTGGGGCTGAAGCTTTCTTT. Its translation: CASSHPTEVGAEAFF.

The chain links TRBV10-1 to TRBJ1-3; no firm D call. Trimming stripped 0 bases from V and 0 bases from J, with 6 bases between. The CDR3 loop spans 15 amino acids. Germline CDR1 reads WNHNN; CDR2 reads SYGVQD (reference sequence). The CDR3 DNA sequence: TGCGCCAGCAGTGAGTCGGGCAGCTCTGGAAACACCATATATTTT. This gives the protein CASSESGSSGNTIYF.

The rearrangement links TRBV28 to TRBJ2-6; D call uncertain. Germline V gene sequence: CDR1 MDHEN, CDR2 SYDVKM. Trimming took 9 bases from V and 0 from J, leaving 6 bases between them. The CDR3 spans 13 residues. The CDR3 coding sequence is TGTGCCAGTCGGAGCTCTGGGGCCAACGTCCTGACTTTC. It codes for CASRSSGANVLTF.

This sequence joins TRBV6-6 and TRBJ2-7, with 7 bases lining up with TRBD1. The length of the CDR3 is 14 residues. In germline, CDR1 is MNHNY, CDR2 SVGAGI (reference sequence). Trimming at V came to 6 bases and at J to 4 bases, leaving 9 bases not matched to a gene. The CDR3 spells CASRRDRTTYEQYF. The CDR3 DNA follows: TGTGCCAGCAGGAGGGACAGAACTACTTACGAGCAGTACTTC.

V gene TRBV28 combines with J gene TRBJ1-2; a weak D match, TRBD1 (5 bases). This CDR3 has 11 amino acids. Germline V gene data show CDR1 as MDHEN and CDR2 as SYDVKM. V lost 8 bases and J 7 bases, leaving 11 bases between the germline ends. CDR3 bases: TGTGCCAGCGGACAACTGGGTGGCTACACCTTC. Its protein is CASGQLGGYTF.